Below are 2 T cell receptor beta chains sequenced from a single sample in a study of T cells in Graves' hyperthyroidism and ophthalmopathy. RNA transcripts gave rise to amplified TCR beta CDR3 regions. HTBI primers were used for first-round RT-PCR of the TCR CDR3. TCRdb re-derived calls from the multiplex PCR reads in MiXCR, one entry per CDR3 protein. The table has about 350,000 distinct CDR3 sequences, over 11% seen once. What was sequenced was blood. All receptors derive from a woman in her 30s with Graves' hyperthyroidism.

In its sample, this clonotype was seen a few times. V gene TRBV6-1 combines with J gene TRBJ2-1, with TRBD2 matching over 7 bases. CDR1 is MNHNS and CDR2 is SASEGT in the germline V gene. The length of the CDR3 is 12 residues. V lost 6 bases and J lost 6; bases outside the gene matches: 2. This chain's CDR3 is CASRASGNEQFF. The DNA for the CDR3 is TGTGCCAGCAGAGCTAGCGGCAATGAGCAGTTCTTC.

This clonotype appeared many times. V usage is TRBV5-1 and J usage is TRBJ2-1; 13 bases are shared with TRBD2. This CDR3 has 15 residues. The germline gives CDR1 SGHRS, CDR2 YFSETQ. With V trimmed by 6 bases and J by 5 bases, 5 bases remained unmatched. The CDR3, as DNA: TGCGCCAGCAATCTACTAGCGGGAGGGAACAATGAGCAGTTCTTC. Protein sequence: CASNLLAGGNNEQFF.